Below, 13 T cell receptor beta chains from the same sample are listed, as sequenced in a study of shared clonotypes between healthy human individuals. CD45RO-negative, CCR7-selected cells formed the naive CD8 fraction, which excluded terminally differentiated effector memory CD45RA+ cells. The table came from immunoSEQ multiplex PCR; TCRdb's copy has only in-frame clones and leaves some out. The repertoire consists of around 1.9 million clones, with 90% to 95% occurring once and the leading ten covering 1.5% to 2%. The sequencing input was naive CD8+ T cells from PBMCs. These receptors were taken from a man between 18 and 29 years old in good health. Some clones in this sample may be carry-over from other donors' samples.

The chain recombines TRBV13 with TRBJ1-2; TRBD1 agrees at 9 bases. The CDR3 totals 16 residues. The germline V gene encodes CDR1 PRHDT and CDR2 FYEKMQ (reference sequence). V was clipped by 1 base and J by 4 bases; unmatched bases: 7. The CDR3 here is CASSLEGTGTPYGYTF. DNA of the CDR3: TGTGCCAGCAGCTTAGAAGGGACAGGGACCCCCTATGGCTACACCTTC.

This clone was seen only a few times. Germline and junction disagree at one end, which may indicate a read error. This chain joins TRBV6-6 and TRBJ1-4; D might be TRBD1 (6 bases). The germline CDR1 and CDR2 sequences are MNHNY and SVGAGI (reference sequence). The CDR3 is 11 amino acids. The CDR3 spells CASRSGRTDVF. In nucleotides, the CDR3 is TGTGCCAGCAGATCTGGTCGGACAGACGTTTTT.

This clone was observed a handful of times. The V call is TRBV9, the J call TRBJ1-1; 7 bases match TRBD1. There are 15 residues in the CDR3. From germline, CDR1 is SGDLS and CDR2 YYNGEE. The V gene end was trimmed by 0 bases and the J gene end by 7 bases; junction bases not matched to a gene: 9. The CDR3 protein is CASSVASGGMDEAFF. The CDR3 DNA sequence: TGTGCCAGCAGCGTAGCATCAGGGGGGATGGATGAAGCTTTCTTT.

This clone occurred a few times. The rearrangement links TRBV30 to TRBJ1-2; D remains unclear. The CDR3 runs to 14 residues. Germline V CDR1 and CDR2: GTSNPN, SVGIG (reference sequence). V lost 2 bases to trimming and J lost 8 bases, with 18 bases between them. The CDR3 protein is CAWSKDRAGNGYTF. In DNA form, the CDR3 reads TGTGCCTGGAGTAAAGACCGGGCCGGGAACGGCTACACCTTC.

The chain couples TRBV5-1 to TRBJ2-7; D may be TRBD2 (6 bases). V was shortened by 3 bases and J by 5 bases, with 15 bases between the two germline ends. Germline CDR1 and CDR2: SGHRS and YFSETQ. The CDR3 is 14 residues long. The CDR3 bases are TGCGCCAGCAGCTCGGAGGGGATTATGCACGAGCAGTACTTC. This translates into CASSSEGIMHEQYF.

In this sample, this clone turned up a few times. This chain connects TRBV5-6 to TRBJ1-1; D remains unclear. V lost 4 bases and J 3 bases, leaving 13 bases between the germline ends. The CDR3 is made up of 14 amino acids. Germline lookup yields CDR1 SGHDT and CDR2 YYEEEE. The DNA of the CDR3 is TGTGCCAGCAGCACCACACCGCCGGACACTGAAGCTTTCTTT. This translates into CASSTTPPDTEAFF.

This clone was seen once. V usage is TRBV28 and J usage is TRBJ1-2, with 7 positions matching TRBD1. This CDR3 region has 11 residues. Trimming at V came to 6 bases and at J to 6 bases, leaving 1 base not matched to a gene. Germline loops: CDR1 MDHEN, CDR2 SYDVKM. This chain's CDR3 is CASRQGHGYTF. The CDR3 bases are TGTGCCAGCAGACAGGGGCATGGCTACACCTTC.

This chain connects TRBV5-1 to TRBJ2-7; the match to TRBD1 covers 7 bases. V was clipped by 2 bases and J by 0 bases; unmatched bases: 5. Germline values: CDR1 SGHRS, CDR2 YFSETQ. This CDR3 comprises 15 residues. The CDR3 region has the DNA TGCGCCAGCAGCTTCCACCGACAGGGCTCCTACGAGCAGTACTTC. This gives the protein CASSFHRQGSYEQYF.

The CDR3 is CASSASSGSKHNEQFF. In nucleotides, the CDR3 is TGTGCCAGCTCAGCCTCTAGCGGGAGTAAACACAATGAGCAGTTCTTC. V usage is TRBV28 and J usage is TRBJ2-1, with 10 bases identical to TRBD2. The CDR3 length is 16 residues. The V and J ends lost 8 bases and 5 bases, in that order; junction bases with no gene match: 12. CDR1 is MDHEN, CDR2 SYDVKM, per germline. Drawing the rest from reference TRBV28 and TRBJ2-1, the complete variable domain is DVKVTQSSRYLVKRTGEKVFLECVQDMDHENMFWYRQDPGLGLRLIYFSYDVKMKEKGDIPEGYSVSREKKERFSLILESASTNQTSMYLCASSASSGSKHNEQFFGPGTRLTVL.

A single count supports this clone. The gene calls are TRBV27 and TRBJ2-1; D is tentatively TRBD1 or TRBD2 (5 bases each). The CDR3 contains 14 residues. Germline CDR1 and CDR2: MNHEY and SMNVEV (reference sequence). V was cut by 4 bases and J by 8 bases, with 15 bases left in between. The CDR3 DNA follows: TGTGCCAGCAGTTCCCGGGGCGATATCGATGAGCAGTTCTTC. This gives the protein CASSSRGDIDEQFF.

In this sample, this clone turned up once. The gene calls are TRBV27 and TRBJ2-5, with a possible D match to TRBD1 (6 bases). CDR1 and CDR2 (germline): MNHEY, SMNVEV (reference sequence). This CDR3 is 16 amino acids long. Trimming removed 3 bases from V and 5 bases from J, with 19 bases in between. CDR3 residues: CASSLRWQGREETQYF. The DNA of the CDR3 is TGTGCCAGCAGTTTGCGTTGGCAGGGGAGAGAGGAGACCCAGTACTTC.

This clone was observed a handful of times. This chain connects TRBV5-4 to TRBJ1-5; TRBD1 agrees at 9 bases. V lost 1 base, J lost 3 bases, and 8 bases stayed unmatched. There are 17 residues in the CDR3. The V gene's germline CDR1 is SGHNT and CDR2 YYREEE (reference sequence). For the CDR3, the DNA is TGTGCCAGCAGCTTGTTAAACAGGGGGCGAGCCAATCAGCCCCAGCATTTT. It codes for CASSLLNRGRANQPQHF.

This chain joins TRBV14 and TRBJ1-2; possible D gene TRBD1, 5 bases. The CDR3 is made up of 15 amino acids. Trimming shortened V by 1 base and J by 5 bases, and 14 bases separated the two germline ends. From germline, CDR1 is SGHDN and CDR2 FVKESK. CDR3 DNA: TGTGCCAGCAGCCAAGGGGCAGGGTATTGGTATGGCTACACCTTC. It translates to CASSQGAGYWYGYTF.